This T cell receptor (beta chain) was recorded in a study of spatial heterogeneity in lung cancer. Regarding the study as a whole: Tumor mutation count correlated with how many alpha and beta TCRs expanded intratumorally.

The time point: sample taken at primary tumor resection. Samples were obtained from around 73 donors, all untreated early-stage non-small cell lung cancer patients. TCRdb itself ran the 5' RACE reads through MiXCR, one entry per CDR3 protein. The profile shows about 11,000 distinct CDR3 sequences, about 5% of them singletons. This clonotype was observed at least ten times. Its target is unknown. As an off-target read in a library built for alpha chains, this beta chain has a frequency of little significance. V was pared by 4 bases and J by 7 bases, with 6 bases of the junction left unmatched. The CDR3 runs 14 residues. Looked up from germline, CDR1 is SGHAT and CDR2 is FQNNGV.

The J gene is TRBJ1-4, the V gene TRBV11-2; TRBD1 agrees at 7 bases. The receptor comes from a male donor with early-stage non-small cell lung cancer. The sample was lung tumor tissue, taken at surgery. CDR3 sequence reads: CASSSYRTGEKLFF. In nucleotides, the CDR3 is TGTGCCAGCAGCTCGTACCGGACAGGTGAAAAACTGTTTTTT.